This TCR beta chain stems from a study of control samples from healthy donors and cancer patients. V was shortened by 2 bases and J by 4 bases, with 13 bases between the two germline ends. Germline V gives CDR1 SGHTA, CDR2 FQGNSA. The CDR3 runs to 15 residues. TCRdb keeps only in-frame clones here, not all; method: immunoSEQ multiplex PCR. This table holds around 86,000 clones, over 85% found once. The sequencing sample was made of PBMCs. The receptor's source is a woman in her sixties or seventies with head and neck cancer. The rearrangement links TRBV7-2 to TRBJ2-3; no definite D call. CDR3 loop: CASSLQAGDSDTQYF. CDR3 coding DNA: TGTGCCAGCAGCTTACAGGCAGGTGATTCAGATACGCAGTATTTT.